This is a list of T cell receptor beta chains from one sample in a study of blood T cell repertoires in COVID-19. Some clones are missing from TCRdb's copy, which holds only in-frame ones; the method was immunoSEQ multiplex PCR. The sample shows 200,000 or so clones, about 82% of them seen only once. The sample consisted of peripheral blood. The receptors originated from a woman older than 75 with acute or convalescent COVID-19. The CDR3 runs from the conserved cysteine through the conserved F or W. A D gene is named only where the DNA matches it firmly. Some rows mark clone size as missing; the rest say once, few, many or name a class of expanded clone.

d_call: .; v_call: TRBV19; j_call: TRBJ2-5; clone_size: .; cdr3_nt: TGTGCCAGTACGTCCGGGTCAGCACAACGGGAGACCCAGTACTTC; cdr3_aa: CASTSGSAQRETQYF
d_call: TRBD1; v_call: TRBV6-6; j_call: TRBJ1-5; clone_size: .; cdr3_nt: TGTGCCAGCAGTGTACGACAGGGTCTGAATCAGCCCCAGCATTTT; cdr3_aa: CASSVRQGLNQPQHF
d_call: .; v_call: TRBV18; j_call: TRBJ2-3; clone_size: .; cdr3_nt: TGTGCCAGCTCACCAATGGGCGGGGATACAGATACGCAGTATTTT; cdr3_aa: CASSPMGGDTDTQYF
d_call: TRBD2; v_call: TRBV2; j_call: TRBJ2-3; clone_size: .; cdr3_nt: TGTGCCAGCAGGGGGACTAGCGGGAGTGGGGCAGATACGCAGTATTTT; cdr3_aa: CASRGTSGSGADTQYF
d_call: .; v_call: TRBV6-2/TRBV6-3; j_call: TRBJ2-7; clone_size: .; cdr3_nt: TGTGCCAGCAGCCGACTGGGGCAGGACTACGAGCAGTACTTC; cdr3_aa: CASSRLGQDYEQYF
d_call: .; v_call: TRBV7-2; j_call: TRBJ2-3; clone_size: .; cdr3_nt: TGTGCCAGCGCGGGGGCGACAGATACGCAGTATTTT; cdr3_aa: CASAGATDTQYF
d_call: TRBD1; v_call: TRBV11-2; j_call: TRBJ1-1; clone_size: .; cdr3_nt: TGTGCCAGCAGCTTAGGGGACAGGGTGGTGGAAGCTTTCTTT; cdr3_aa: CASSLGDRVVEAFF
d_call: .; v_call: TRBV25-1; j_call: TRBJ1-6; clone_size: .; cdr3_nt: TGTGCCAGCAGTGAAATGGGGAGGTCAGGTTCACCCCTCCACTTT; cdr3_aa: CASSEMGRSGSPLHF
d_call: .; v_call: TRBV28; j_call: TRBJ1-2; clone_size: few; cdr3_nt: TGTGCCAGCACCCTGGGAGCTACCTTCTATGGCTACACCTTC; cdr3_aa: CASTLGATFYGYTF
d_call: TRBD2; v_call: TRBV11-2; j_call: TRBJ2-2; clone_size: .; cdr3_nt: TGTGCCAGCAGCTTATTAGCGGGGGTCCGGAAACACACCGGGGAGCTGTTTTTT; cdr3_aa: CASSLLAGVRKHTGELFF
d_call: TRBD2; v_call: TRBV5-1; j_call: TRBJ2-5; clone_size: .; cdr3_nt: TGCGCCAGCAGCTGGACTAGCGGGGGGGAGACCCAGTACTTC; cdr3_aa: CASSWTSGGETQYF
d_call: .; v_call: TRBV19; j_call: TRBJ1-1; clone_size: few; cdr3_nt: TGTGCCAGTCGGGGATGGGAAGGCTACACTGAAGCTTTCTTT; cdr3_aa: CASRGWEGYTEAFF
d_call: TRBD1; v_call: TRBV7-2; j_call: TRBJ2-7; clone_size: once; cdr3_nt: TGTGCCAGCAGCTGGGACGACAGGGGCCTCTCCTACGAGCAGTACTTC; cdr3_aa: CASSWDDRGLSYEQYF
d_call: TRBD1; v_call: TRBV6-1; j_call: TRBJ2-2; clone_size: .; cdr3_nt: TGTGCCAGCAGTTGGGACAGGGGGACCGGGGAGCTGTTTTTT; cdr3_aa: CASSWDRGTGELFF
d_call: .; v_call: TRBV6-1; j_call: TRBJ1-5; clone_size: .; cdr3_nt: TGTGCCAGCAGTGAAATGACAGGTTCTAATCAGCCCCAGCATTTT; cdr3_aa: CASSEMTGSNQPQHF
d_call: .; v_call: TRBV27; j_call: TRBJ1-2; clone_size: .; cdr3_nt: TGTGCCAGCAGTTCCCACAGGGCGGCTGGCTACACCTTC; cdr3_aa: CASSSHRAAGYTF
d_call: .; v_call: TRBV5-4; j_call: TRBJ2-5; clone_size: .; cdr3_nt: TGTGCCAGCAGCTTGGGGCGGGGAACCCAAGAGACCCAGTACTTC; cdr3_aa: CASSLGRGTQETQYF
d_call: .; v_call: TRBV30; j_call: TRBJ1-3; clone_size: .; cdr3_nt: TGTGCCTGGAATGGCGGGTACTCTGGAAACACCATATATTTT; cdr3_aa: CAWNGGYSGNTIYF
d_call: .; v_call: TRBV7-2; j_call: TRBJ1-5; clone_size: .; cdr3_nt: TGTGCCAGCAGCTTCGGTAATCAGCCCCAGCATTTT; cdr3_aa: CASSFGNQPQHF
d_call: TRBD1; v_call: TRBV2; j_call: TRBJ2-7; clone_size: .; cdr3_nt: TGTGCCAGCAGTGCTCGGACAGGGGGCACCTACGAGCAGTACTTC; cdr3_aa: CASSARTGGTYEQYF
d_call: .; v_call: TRBV5-6; j_call: TRBJ2-3; clone_size: once; cdr3_nt: TGTGCCAGCAGCCTGGGGCGGGACGGCACAGATACGCAGTATTTT; cdr3_aa: CASSLGRDGTDTQYF
d_call: .; v_call: TRBV27; j_call: TRBJ2-1; clone_size: once; cdr3_nt: TGTGCCAGCAGTTTAAGGCGCGGGGCTGGCGGCGGTGAGCAGTTCTTC; cdr3_aa: CASSLRRGAGGGEQFF
d_call: .; v_call: TRBV6-2/TRBV6-3; j_call: TRBJ2-7; clone_size: .; cdr3_nt: TGTGCCAGCAGTTACCCAATCCAGGGGACCTACGAGCAGTACTTC; cdr3_aa: CASSYPIQGTYEQYF
d_call: TRBD2; v_call: TRBV11-2; j_call: TRBJ2-5; clone_size: .; cdr3_nt: TGTGCCAGCAGCTTAGAGCGCGGGGGAGTGGAGACCCAGTACTTC; cdr3_aa: CASSLERGGVETQYF
d_call: .; v_call: TRBV2; j_call: TRBJ1-2; clone_size: .; cdr3_nt: TGTGCCAGCAGTGAAGCGGGACAACCTAACTATGGCTACACCTTC; cdr3_aa: CASSEAGQPNYGYTF
d_call: .; v_call: TRBV4-3; j_call: TRBJ1-4; clone_size: once; cdr3_nt: TGCGCCAGCAGCCAGACACATCAGATGGCAACTAATGAAAAACTGTTTTTT; cdr3_aa: CASSQTHQMATNEKLFF
d_call: .; v_call: TRBV19; j_call: TRBJ1-4; clone_size: .; cdr3_nt: TGTGCCAGTAGTATCCTCTCTACAGGTGAAAAACTGTTTTTT; cdr3_aa: CASSILSTGEKLFF
d_call: .; v_call: TRBV7-2; j_call: TRBJ2-5; clone_size: .; cdr3_nt: TGTGCCAGCAGCTCGCTACCGGCCCCTAGGGAGACCCAGTACTTC; cdr3_aa: CASSSLPAPRETQYF
d_call: .; v_call: TRBV19; j_call: TRBJ2-7; clone_size: once; cdr3_nt: TGTGCCAGTAGTATAGAACTTCGCTACGAGCAGTACTTC; cdr3_aa: CASSIELRYEQYF
d_call: .; v_call: TRBV6-5; j_call: TRBJ2-7; clone_size: few; cdr3_nt: TGTGCCAGCCGAAAGACGGGGATCTCCTACGAGCAGTACTTC; cdr3_aa: CASRKTGISYEQYF
d_call: .; v_call: TRBV19; j_call: TRBJ2-2; clone_size: .; cdr3_nt: TGTGCCAGTAGCAGACCGCGGGCGAACACCGGGGAGCTGTTTTTT; cdr3_aa: CASSRPRANTGELFF
d_call: .; v_call: TRBV5-6; j_call: TRBJ2-2; clone_size: few; cdr3_nt: TGTGCCAGCAGCGAAGGAGCGTGGAACACCGGGGAGCTGTTTTTT; cdr3_aa: CASSEGAWNTGELFF
d_call: .; v_call: TRBV7-8; j_call: TRBJ2-6; clone_size: .; cdr3_nt: TGTGCCAGCAGCTACTCTCGACTAGTGAGCTCTGGGGCCAACGTCCTGACTTTC; cdr3_aa: CASSYSRLVSSGANVLTF
d_call: TRBD2; v_call: TRBV7-9; j_call: TRBJ2-3; clone_size: .; cdr3_nt: TGTGCCAGCAGCTCCATCCCGGTAGCGGGAGAAGGCACGCAGTATTTT; cdr3_aa: CASSSIPVAGEGTQYF
d_call: TRBD1; v_call: TRBV5-1; j_call: TRBJ2-7; clone_size: .; cdr3_nt: TGCGCCAGCAGCACGGGACAGCAAGTAGACCAGCAGTACTTC; cdr3_aa: CASSTGQQVDQQYF
d_call: TRBD1; v_call: TRBV3-1/TRBV3-2; j_call: TRBJ2-5; clone_size: .; cdr3_nt: TGTGCCAGCAGCCGAACAGGGGGCCAAGAGACCCAGTACTTC; cdr3_aa: CASSRTGGQETQYF
d_call: TRBD2; v_call: TRBV29-1; j_call: TRBJ2-1; clone_size: .; cdr3_nt: TGCAGCTCCAGGGAGCTAGCGGGAGTTGAGCAGTTCTTC; cdr3_aa: CSSRELAGVEQFF